The rows below give T cell receptor beta chains drawn from one sample of a study of T-cell memory formation after mild COVID-19. Via MiXCR, TCRdb re-called the 5' RACE reads, giving one row per CDR3 protein. The sample includes 400,000 to 500,000 distinct CDR3 sequences, approximately 20% of them seen just once. The sequenced sample was PBMCs or a T cell subset sorted from them (not recorded which). Every receptor here comes from an adult woman who had mild COVID-19 (a few samples of this study predate the infection). Cell type and time point are not known. The CDR3 runs from the conserved cysteine through the conserved F or W. A D gene is named only where the DNA matches it firmly. Only part of the rows carry a size: once, few, many, or a class if the clone is expanded.

clone size: few; J gene: TRBJ1-1; V gene: TRBV4-3; D gene: TRBD1; CDR3 DNA: TGCGCCAGCAGCCAAGATAACAGGGGGGAGCGTGAAGCTTTCTTT; CDR3 protein: CASSQDNRGEREAFF
clone size: NA; J gene: TRBJ2-1; V gene: TRBV30; D gene: TRBD1; CDR3 DNA: TGTGCCTGGAGTGGGTTGCCGGGACAGGTCAATGAGCAGTTCTTC; CDR3 protein: CAWSGLPGQVNEQFF
clone size: few; J gene: TRBJ1-2; V gene: TRBV24-1; D gene: NA; CDR3 DNA: TGTGCCACCAGTGATTCCTGGGCTAACTATGGCTACACCTTC; CDR3 protein: CATSDSWANYGYTF
clone size: few; J gene: TRBJ2-1; V gene: TRBV7-9; D gene: TRBD2; CDR3 DNA: TGTGCCAGCAGCTCCGGGACTAGCGGGGGGAGCTCCTACAATGAGCAGTTCTTC; CDR3 protein: CASSSGTSGGSSYNEQFF
clone size: NA; J gene: TRBJ1-4; V gene: TRBV6-1; D gene: NA; CDR3 DNA: TGTGCCAGCATCCGGTCGGCTACAACTAATGAAAAACTGTTTTTT; CDR3 protein: CASIRSATTNEKLFF
clone size: few; J gene: TRBJ2-4; V gene: TRBV9; D gene: NA; CDR3 DNA: TGTGCCAGCAGCGTAGGCAGTGTTGTGGGATTAGCCAAAAACATTCAGTACTTC; CDR3 protein: CASSVGSVVGLAKNIQYF
clone size: few; J gene: TRBJ2-1; V gene: TRBV2; D gene: NA; CDR3 DNA: TGTGCCAGCAGTGAAACCCAGGGCGAACAGTTCTTC; CDR3 protein: CASSETQGEQFF
clone size: few; J gene: TRBJ1-2; V gene: TRBV12-3/TRBV12-4; D gene: NA; CDR3 DNA: TGTGCCAGCAGTCCTTGGACAGACTATGGCTACACCTTC; CDR3 protein: CASSPWTDYGYTF
clone size: NA; J gene: TRBJ1-2; V gene: TRBV29-1; D gene: TRBD1; CDR3 DNA: TGCAGCGTCCTAACGGGACAGGGACGGGGCTACACCTTC; CDR3 protein: CSVLTGQGRGYTF
clone size: few; J gene: TRBJ1-1; V gene: TRBV6-6; D gene: NA; CDR3 DNA: TGTGCCAGCAGTTACTTTGTTCTAGGGTTCAACACTGAAGCTTTCTTT; CDR3 protein: CASSYFVLGFNTEAFF
clone size: NA; J gene: TRBJ1-2; V gene: TRBV11-2; D gene: TRBD1; CDR3 DNA: TGTGCCAGCAGCTTGGGACAGGGATCGTCGGGCTACACCTTC; CDR3 protein: CASSLGQGSSGYTF
clone size: NA; J gene: TRBJ1-5; V gene: TRBV10-3; D gene: NA; CDR3 DNA: TGTGCCATCAGTGATGGATGGGTGGGCTTGGAGGACAATCAGCCCCAGCATTTT; CDR3 protein: CAISDGWVGLEDNQPQHF
clone size: once; J gene: TRBJ2-3; V gene: TRBV11-2; D gene: TRBD1; CDR3 DNA: TGTGCCAGCCAACAGGGGATCGGCACAGATACGCAGTATTTT; CDR3 protein: CASQQGIGTDTQYF
clone size: few; J gene: TRBJ1-1; V gene: TRBV6-5; D gene: NA; CDR3 DNA: TGTGCCAGCAGAGAGATCGCAATGAACACTGAAGCTTTCTTT; CDR3 protein: CASREIAMNTEAFF
clone size: NA; J gene: TRBJ1-5; V gene: TRBV12-3/TRBV12-4; D gene: NA; CDR3 DNA: TGTGCCAGCAGTCTTATAAGGAATCAGCCCCAGCATTTT; CDR3 protein: CASSLIRNQPQHF
clone size: few; J gene: TRBJ2-5; V gene: TRBV19; D gene: TRBD2; CDR3 DNA: TGTGCCAGTAGTATGCGACTAGCGGAGCGGCAGGAGACCCAGTACTTC; CDR3 protein: CASSMRLAERQETQYF
clone size: few; J gene: TRBJ1-1; V gene: TRBV30; D gene: NA; CDR3 DNA: TGTGCCTGGAATGCGGGGAACACTGAAGCTTTCTTT; CDR3 protein: CAWNAGNTEAFF
clone size: few; J gene: TRBJ1-1; V gene: TRBV6-5; D gene: NA; CDR3 DNA: TGTGCCAGCAGATGGGATGGGGGGCGACGCACTGAAGCTTTCTTT; CDR3 protein: CASRWDGGRRTEAFF
clone size: few; J gene: TRBJ2-3; V gene: TRBV7-2; D gene: NA; CDR3 DNA: TGTGCCAGCAGCCTCGGGACTTTCACAGATACGCAGTATTTT; CDR3 protein: CASSLGTFTDTQYF
clone size: NA; J gene: TRBJ2-1; V gene: TRBV7-3; D gene: NA; CDR3 DNA: TGTGCCAGCAGCTTAACGGGAGGCGCTTCCTACAATGAGCAGTTCTTC; CDR3 protein: CASSLTGGASYNEQFF
clone size: NA; J gene: TRBJ1-1; V gene: TRBV15; D gene: NA; CDR3 DNA: TGTGCCACCCACGAACAGGGTAGGTACGGCACTGAAGCTTTCTTT; CDR3 protein: CATHEQGRYGTEAFF
clone size: once; J gene: TRBJ1-3; V gene: TRBV10-3; D gene: NA; CDR3 DNA: TGTGCCATCAGTGAGTCGACGGGCAGCGGAAACACCATATATTTT; CDR3 protein: CAISESTGSGNTIYF
clone size: few; J gene: TRBJ2-3; V gene: TRBV10-3; D gene: TRBD2; CDR3 DNA: TGTGCCATCAGTGAGTCGTGGCGACTAGCGGGGGCAGAGGATACGCAGTATTTT; CDR3 protein: CAISESWRLAGAEDTQYF
clone size: many; J gene: TRBJ2-3; V gene: TRBV12-3/TRBV12-4; D gene: NA; CDR3 DNA: TGTGCCAGCAGTTTATCCGACTCTAGCACAGATACGCAGTATTTT; CDR3 protein: CASSLSDSSTDTQYF
clone size: NA; J gene: TRBJ2-3; V gene: TRBV5-8; D gene: NA; CDR3 DNA: TGTGCCAGCAGCTTGGCAGGCTTGACGACAGATACGCAGTATTTT; CDR3 protein: CASSLAGLTTDTQYF
clone size: many; J gene: TRBJ2-5; V gene: TRBV7-6; D gene: NA; CDR3 DNA: TGTGCCAGCAGCTCCCATCAAGAGACCCAGTACTTC; CDR3 protein: CASSSHQETQYF
clone size: few; J gene: TRBJ2-5; V gene: TRBV7-9; D gene: NA; CDR3 DNA: TGTGCCAGCGGGGGAGAGACCCAGTACTTC; CDR3 protein: CASGGETQYF
clone size: few; J gene: TRBJ2-3; V gene: TRBV29-1; D gene: TRBD2; CDR3 DNA: TGCAGCGTTGGACCCGGAGCGGGGAAAGCAGATACGCAGTATTTT; CDR3 protein: CSVGPGAGKADTQYF
clone size: many; J gene: TRBJ1-2; V gene: TRBV7-2; D gene: NA; CDR3 DNA: TGTGCCAGCAGCAGTCTAAGGGTTGGCTACACCTTC; CDR3 protein: CASSSLRVGYTF
clone size: many; J gene: TRBJ1-2; V gene: TRBV20-1; D gene: TRBD1; CDR3 DNA: TGCAGTGCTAGAGACTACAGGGGGAATGGCTACACCTTC; CDR3 protein: CSARDYRGNGYTF
clone size: NA; J gene: TRBJ2-1; V gene: TRBV19; D gene: TRBD1; CDR3 DNA: TGTGCCAGTAGTCGCTGGGACAGGGGGACGGATGAGCAGTTCTTC; CDR3 protein: CASSRWDRGTDEQFF
clone size: NA; J gene: TRBJ1-5; V gene: TRBV3-1; D gene: NA; CDR3 DNA: TGTGCCAGCAGCCAAGCTAACAGCAATCAGCCCCAGCATTTT; CDR3 protein: CASSQANSNQPQHF
clone size: many; J gene: TRBJ1-2; V gene: TRBV2; D gene: NA; CDR3 DNA: TGTGCCAGCAGTCCTCTTATAACAGGGCTAAATGGCTACACCTTC; CDR3 protein: CASSPLITGLNGYTF
clone size: few; J gene: TRBJ2-7; V gene: TRBV5-5; D gene: NA; CDR3 DNA: TGTGCCAGCAGCTTGGCGGGGTCAGCCTACGAGCAGTACTTC; CDR3 protein: CASSLAGSAYEQYF
clone size: few; J gene: TRBJ2-7; V gene: TRBV9; D gene: NA; CDR3 DNA: TGTGCCAGCAGCGCCGGGACCTCTGAGGACTACGAGCAGTACTTC; CDR3 protein: CASSAGTSEDYEQYF
clone size: many; J gene: TRBJ2-3; V gene: TRBV6-5; D gene: TRBD2; CDR3 DNA: TGTGCCAGCAGTTACTGGCCTAGCGGGAACACAGATACGCAGTATTTT; CDR3 protein: CASSYWPSGNTDTQYF
clone size: few; J gene: TRBJ1-2; V gene: TRBV20-1; D gene: NA; CDR3 DNA: TGCAGTGCCCTCTGGATCAGGGCGACCTATGGCTACACCTTC; CDR3 protein: CSALWIRATYGYTF
clone size: few; J gene: TRBJ2-7; V gene: TRBV29-1; D gene: NA; CDR3 DNA: TGCAGCGTTGAGACGGAGGCAGCCTCTTACGAGCAGTACTTC; CDR3 protein: CSVETEAASYEQYF
clone size: NA; J gene: TRBJ2-3; V gene: TRBV5-1; D gene: TRBD1; CDR3 DNA: TGCGTTACTGCCGGGACAGGGGGCACAGATACGCAGTATTTT; CDR3 protein: CVTAGTGGTDTQYF
clone size: NA; J gene: TRBJ1-2; V gene: TRBV12-3/TRBV12-4; D gene: NA; CDR3 DNA: TGTGCCAGCAGTTCGGGGGAGACACCGATTCATTATGGCTACACCTTC; CDR3 protein: CASSSGETPIHYGYTF
clone size: few; J gene: TRBJ2-1; V gene: TRBV5-1; D gene: TRBD2; CDR3 DNA: TGCGCCAGCAGCTTTGGGGGGGGAAACTACAATGAGCAGTTCTTC; CDR3 protein: CASSFGGGNYNEQFF
clone size: NA; J gene: TRBJ1-6; V gene: TRBV5-1; D gene: TRBD1; CDR3 DNA: TGCGCCAGCGGAGACAGGGACAATTCACCCCTCCACTTT; CDR3 protein: CASGDRDNSPLHF
clone size: NA; J gene: TRBJ1-5; V gene: TRBV12-3/TRBV12-4; D gene: NA; CDR3 DNA: TGTGCCAGCAGTTTTTGGGGCAGGGATCAGCCCCAGCATTTT; CDR3 protein: CASSFWGRDQPQHF
clone size: once; J gene: TRBJ2-7; V gene: TRBV5-1; D gene: TRBD2; CDR3 DNA: TGCGCCAGCAGCTTTCGGAGCGGGAGTCGGTACGAGCAGTACTTC; CDR3 protein: CASSFRSGSRYEQYF
clone size: NA; J gene: TRBJ1-3; V gene: TRBV10-3; D gene: NA; CDR3 DNA: TGTGCCATCAGTGAGGCCAGGGAAGGAGGAAACACCATATATTTT; CDR3 protein: CAISEAREGGNTIYF
clone size: NA; J gene: TRBJ1-2; V gene: TRBV18; D gene: NA; CDR3 DNA: TGTGCCAGCTCACCACTGTCAGGGCTGAGGGGCTACACCTTC; CDR3 protein: CASSPLSGLRGYTF
clone size: NA; J gene: TRBJ1-5; V gene: TRBV20-1; D gene: NA; CDR3 DNA: TGCAGTGCTAGACATGAACAGGGACACAGCAATCAGCCCCAGCATTTT; CDR3 protein: CSARHEQGHSNQPQHF
clone size: NA; J gene: TRBJ2-1; V gene: TRBV7-2; D gene: NA; CDR3 DNA: TGTGCCAGCAGCCGGACTACCGCAATTAGTGGGAATGGGCAGTTCTTC; CDR3 protein: CASSRTTAISGNGQFF
clone size: NA; J gene: TRBJ2-7; V gene: TRBV5-4; D gene: TRBD1; CDR3 DNA: TGTGCCAGCACCTCAAAGGGACAGGGAATTGACGAGCAGTACTTC; CDR3 protein: CASTSKGQGIDEQYF
clone size: NA; J gene: TRBJ2-3; V gene: TRBV7-2; D gene: TRBD2; CDR3 DNA: TGTGCCAGCAGCGGAGATTGGCTAGCGGTAACAGATACGCAGTATTTT; CDR3 protein: CASSGDWLAVTDTQYF
clone size: NA; J gene: TRBJ2-7; V gene: TRBV18; D gene: NA; CDR3 DNA: TGTGCCAGCTCACCTCGTCCCGGCCTCGAGCAGTACTTC; CDR3 protein: CASSPRPGLEQYF
clone size: NA; J gene: TRBJ1-5; V gene: TRBV6-6; D gene: NA; CDR3 DNA: TGTGCCAGCGTGGAATCCAGGGGCAATCAGCCCCAGCATTTT; CDR3 protein: CASVESRGNQPQHF
clone size: NA; J gene: TRBJ1-1; V gene: TRBV11-2; D gene: NA; CDR3 DNA: TGTGCCAGCAGCGCGACCCCGACTGAAGCTTTCTTT; CDR3 protein: CASSATPTEAFF
clone size: NA; J gene: TRBJ2-1; V gene: TRBV11-2; D gene: NA; CDR3 DNA: TGTGCCAGCAGCTGGAGGGTAGGAGTCAATGAGCAGTTCTTC; CDR3 protein: CASSWRVGVNEQFF